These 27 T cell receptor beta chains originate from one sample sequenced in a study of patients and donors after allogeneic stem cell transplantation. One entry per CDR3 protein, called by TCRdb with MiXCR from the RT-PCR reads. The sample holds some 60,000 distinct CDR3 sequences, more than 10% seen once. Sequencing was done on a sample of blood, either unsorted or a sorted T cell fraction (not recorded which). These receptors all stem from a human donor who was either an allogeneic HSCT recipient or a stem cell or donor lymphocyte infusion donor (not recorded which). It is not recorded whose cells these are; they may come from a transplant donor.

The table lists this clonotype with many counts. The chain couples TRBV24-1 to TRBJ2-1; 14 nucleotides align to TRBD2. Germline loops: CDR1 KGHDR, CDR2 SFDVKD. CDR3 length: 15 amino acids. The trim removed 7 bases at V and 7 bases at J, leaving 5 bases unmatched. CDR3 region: CATRGTSGSQNEQFF. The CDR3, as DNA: TGTGCCACCAGAGGGACTAGCGGGAGTCAAAATGAGCAGTTCTTC.

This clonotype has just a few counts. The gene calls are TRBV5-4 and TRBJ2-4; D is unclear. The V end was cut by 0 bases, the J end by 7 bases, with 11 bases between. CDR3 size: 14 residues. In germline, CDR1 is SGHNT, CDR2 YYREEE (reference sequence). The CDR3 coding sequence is TGTGCCAGCAGCTTGGTCTCCCCCCCCAACATTCAGTACTTC. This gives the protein CASSLVSPPNIQYF.

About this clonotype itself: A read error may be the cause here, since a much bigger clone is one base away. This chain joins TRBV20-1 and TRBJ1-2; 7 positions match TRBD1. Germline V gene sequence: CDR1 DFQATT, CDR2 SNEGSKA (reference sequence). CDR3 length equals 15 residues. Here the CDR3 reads CSARDRDSGDYGCTF. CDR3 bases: TGCAGTGCTAGAGATAGGGACAGCGGGGACTATGGCTGCACCTTC.

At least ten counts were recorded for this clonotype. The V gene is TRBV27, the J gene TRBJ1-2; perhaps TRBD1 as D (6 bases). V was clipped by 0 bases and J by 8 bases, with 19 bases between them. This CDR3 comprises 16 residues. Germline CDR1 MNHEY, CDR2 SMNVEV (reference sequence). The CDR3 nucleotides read TGTGCCAGCAGTTTATCAGGGGGGGAACAGGTCTGGGGCTACACCTTC. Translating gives CASSLSGGEQVWGYTF.

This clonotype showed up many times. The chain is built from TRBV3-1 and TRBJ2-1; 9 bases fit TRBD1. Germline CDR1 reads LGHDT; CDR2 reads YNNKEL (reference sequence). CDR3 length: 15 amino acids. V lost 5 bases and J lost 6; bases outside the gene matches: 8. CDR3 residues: CASSLDRGLLNEQFF. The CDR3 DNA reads TGTGCCAGCAGCTTGGACAGGGGCCTCCTCAATGAGCAGTTCTTC.

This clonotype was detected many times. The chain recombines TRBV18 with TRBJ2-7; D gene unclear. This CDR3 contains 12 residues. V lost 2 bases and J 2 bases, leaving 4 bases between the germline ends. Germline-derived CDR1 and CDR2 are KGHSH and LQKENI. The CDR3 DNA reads TGTGCCAGCTCACCAAGGGCCTACGAGCAGTACTTC. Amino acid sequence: CASSPRAYEQYF.

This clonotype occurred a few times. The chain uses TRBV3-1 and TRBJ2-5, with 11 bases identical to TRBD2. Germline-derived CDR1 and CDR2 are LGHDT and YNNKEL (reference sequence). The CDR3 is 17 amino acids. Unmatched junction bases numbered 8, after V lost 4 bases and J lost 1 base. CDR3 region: CASSPPPGTSGQETQYF. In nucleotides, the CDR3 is TGTGCCAGCAGCCCCCCGCCCGGGACTAGCGGCCAAGAGACCCAGTACTTC.

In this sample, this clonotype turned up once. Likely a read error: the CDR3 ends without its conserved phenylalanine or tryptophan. The CDR3: CAISESVQPAYEQYS. The CDR3 nucleotides are TGTGCCATCAGTGAGTCGGTACAGCCGGCCTACGAGCAGTACTCC. The chain joins TRBV10-3 to TRBJ2-7, with D unresolved. V was cut by 0 bases and J by 2 bases, with 11 bases left in between. Germline V gene data show CDR1 as ENHRY and CDR2 as SYGVKD. There are 15 residues in the CDR3.

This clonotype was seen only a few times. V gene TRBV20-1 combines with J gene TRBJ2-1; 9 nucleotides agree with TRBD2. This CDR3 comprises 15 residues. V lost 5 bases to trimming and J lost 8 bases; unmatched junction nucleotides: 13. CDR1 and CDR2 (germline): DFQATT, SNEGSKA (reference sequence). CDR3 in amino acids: CSAAATSGLVHEQFF. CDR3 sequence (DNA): TGCAGTGCTGCTGCGACTAGCGGCCTGGTTCATGAGCAGTTCTTC.

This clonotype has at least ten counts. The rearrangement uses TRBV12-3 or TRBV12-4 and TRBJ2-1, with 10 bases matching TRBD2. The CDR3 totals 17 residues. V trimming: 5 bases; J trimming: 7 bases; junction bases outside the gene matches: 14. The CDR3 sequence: CASSPSAIAGGLNEQFF. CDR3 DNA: TGTGCCAGCAGTCCCTCGGCTATAGCGGGAGGACTAAATGAGCAGTTCTTC.

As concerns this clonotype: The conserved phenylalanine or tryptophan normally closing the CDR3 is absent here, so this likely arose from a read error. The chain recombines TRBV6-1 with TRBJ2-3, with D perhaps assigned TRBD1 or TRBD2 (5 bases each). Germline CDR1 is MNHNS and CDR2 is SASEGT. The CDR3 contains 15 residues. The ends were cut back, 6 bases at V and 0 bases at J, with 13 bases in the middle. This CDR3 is CASSQGASSTDTQYY. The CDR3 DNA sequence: TGTGCCAGCAGCCAAGGGGCTAGCAGCACAGATACGCAGTATTAT.

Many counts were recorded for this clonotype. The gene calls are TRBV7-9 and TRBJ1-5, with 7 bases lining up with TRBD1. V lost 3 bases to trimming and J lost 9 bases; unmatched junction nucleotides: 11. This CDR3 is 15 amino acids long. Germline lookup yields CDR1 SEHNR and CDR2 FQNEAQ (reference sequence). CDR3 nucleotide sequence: TGTGCCAGCAGCTTGGCGACAGGGTCATCCGGGCCCCAGCATTTT. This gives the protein CASSLATGSSGPQHF.

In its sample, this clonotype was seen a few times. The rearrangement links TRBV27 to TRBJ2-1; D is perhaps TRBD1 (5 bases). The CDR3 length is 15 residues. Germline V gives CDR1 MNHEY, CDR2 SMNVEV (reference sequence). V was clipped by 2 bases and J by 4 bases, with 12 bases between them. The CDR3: CASSLTRVPYNEQFF. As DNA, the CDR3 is TGTGCCAGCAGTTTAACCAGGGTCCCTTACAATGAGCAGTTCTTC.

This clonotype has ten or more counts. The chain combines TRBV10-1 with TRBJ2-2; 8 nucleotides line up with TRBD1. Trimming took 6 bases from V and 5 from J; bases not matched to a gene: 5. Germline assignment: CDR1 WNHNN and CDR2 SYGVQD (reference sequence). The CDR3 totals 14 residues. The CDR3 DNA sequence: TGCGCCAGCAGGGCTGGACAGGGTACCGGGGAGCTGTTTTTT. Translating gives CASRAGQGTGELFF.

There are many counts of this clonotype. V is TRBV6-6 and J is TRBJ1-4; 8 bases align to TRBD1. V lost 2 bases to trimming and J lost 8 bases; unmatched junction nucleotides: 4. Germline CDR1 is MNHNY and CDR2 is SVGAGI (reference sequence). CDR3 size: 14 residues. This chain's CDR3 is CASSYRGQVEKLFF. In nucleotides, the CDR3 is TGTGCCAGCAGTTACCGGGGACAGGTGGAAAAACTGTTTTTT.

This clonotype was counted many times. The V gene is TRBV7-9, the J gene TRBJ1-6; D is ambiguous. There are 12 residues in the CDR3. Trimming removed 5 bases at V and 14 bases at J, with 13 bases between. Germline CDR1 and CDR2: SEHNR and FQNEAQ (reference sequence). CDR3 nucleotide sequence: TGTGCCAGCAGCCCGGGCCTATTTTCCCTCCACTTT. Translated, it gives CASSPGLFSLHF.

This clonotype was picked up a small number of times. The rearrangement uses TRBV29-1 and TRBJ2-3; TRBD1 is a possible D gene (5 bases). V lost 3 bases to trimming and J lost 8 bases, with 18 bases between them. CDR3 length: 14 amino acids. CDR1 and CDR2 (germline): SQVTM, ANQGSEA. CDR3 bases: TGCAGCGTTGATCGCCTGCTCCCCAGGGTTACGCAGTATTTT. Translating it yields CSVDRLLPRVTQYF.

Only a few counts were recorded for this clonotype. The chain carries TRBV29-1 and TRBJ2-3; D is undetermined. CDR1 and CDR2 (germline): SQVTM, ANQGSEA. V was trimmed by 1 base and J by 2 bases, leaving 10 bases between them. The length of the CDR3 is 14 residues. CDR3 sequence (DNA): TGCAGCGTTGAAGCGGGCCTGCACACAGATACGCAGTATTTT. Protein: CSVEAGLHTDTQYF.

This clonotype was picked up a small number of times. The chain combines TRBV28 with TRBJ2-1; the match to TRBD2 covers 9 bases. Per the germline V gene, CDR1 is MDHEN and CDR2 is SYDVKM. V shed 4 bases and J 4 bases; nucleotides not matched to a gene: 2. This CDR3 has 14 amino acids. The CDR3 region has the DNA TGTGCCAGCAGTTCTAGCGGGGTATACAATGAGCAGTTCTTC. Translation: CASSSSGVYNEQFF.

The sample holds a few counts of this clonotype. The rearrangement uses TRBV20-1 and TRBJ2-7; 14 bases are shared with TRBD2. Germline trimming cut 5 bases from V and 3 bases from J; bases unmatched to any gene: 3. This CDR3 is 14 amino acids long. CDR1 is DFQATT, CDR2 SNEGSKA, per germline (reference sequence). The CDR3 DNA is TGCAGTGCTTTGGGACTAGCGGGAGTCTACGAGCAGTACTTC. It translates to CSALGLAGVYEQYF.

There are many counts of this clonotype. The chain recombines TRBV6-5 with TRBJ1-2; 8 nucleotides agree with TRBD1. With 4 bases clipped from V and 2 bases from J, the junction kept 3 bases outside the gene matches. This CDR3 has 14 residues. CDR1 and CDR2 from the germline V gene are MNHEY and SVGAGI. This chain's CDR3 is CASSWDRLNYGYTF. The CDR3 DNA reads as TGTGCCAGCAGTTGGGACAGGCTGAACTATGGCTACACCTTC.

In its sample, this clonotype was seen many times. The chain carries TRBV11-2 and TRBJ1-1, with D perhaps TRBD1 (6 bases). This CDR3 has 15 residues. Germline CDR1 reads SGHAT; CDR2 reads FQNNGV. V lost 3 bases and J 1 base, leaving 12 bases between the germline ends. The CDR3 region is CASSLTGQQNTEAFF. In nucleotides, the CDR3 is TGTGCCAGCAGCTTGACTGGACAGCAGAACACTGAAGCTTTCTTT.

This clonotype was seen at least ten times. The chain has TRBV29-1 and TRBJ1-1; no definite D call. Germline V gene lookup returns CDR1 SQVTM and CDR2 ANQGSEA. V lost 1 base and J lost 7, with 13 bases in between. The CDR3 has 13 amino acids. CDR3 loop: CSVEARFRGEAFF. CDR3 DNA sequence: TGCAGCGTTGAAGCTAGATTTAGAGGTGAAGCTTTCTTT. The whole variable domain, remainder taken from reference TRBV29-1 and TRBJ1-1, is SAVISQKPSRDICQRGTSLTIQCQVDSQVTMMFWYRQQPGQSLTLIATANQGSEATYESGFVIDKFPISRPNLTFSTLTVSNMSPEDSSIYLCSVEARFRGEAFFGQGTRLTVV.

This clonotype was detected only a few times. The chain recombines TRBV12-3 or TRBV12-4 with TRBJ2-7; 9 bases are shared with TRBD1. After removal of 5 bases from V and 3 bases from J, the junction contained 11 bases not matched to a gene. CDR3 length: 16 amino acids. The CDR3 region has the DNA TGTGCCAGCAGTCGGACCGGGACAGGGATCCTCTACGAGCAGTACTTC. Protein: CASSRTGTGILYEQYF.

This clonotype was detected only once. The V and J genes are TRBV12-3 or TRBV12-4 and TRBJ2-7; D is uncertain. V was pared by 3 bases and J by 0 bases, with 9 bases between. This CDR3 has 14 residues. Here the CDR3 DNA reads TGTGCCAGCAGTTTCGTCAGGAGCTCCTACGAGCAGTACTTC. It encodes CASSFVRSSYEQYF.

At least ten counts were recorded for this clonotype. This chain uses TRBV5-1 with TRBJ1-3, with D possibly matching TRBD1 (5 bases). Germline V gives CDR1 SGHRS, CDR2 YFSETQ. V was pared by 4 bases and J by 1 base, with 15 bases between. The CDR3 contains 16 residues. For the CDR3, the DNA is TGCGCCAGCAGCGGGGTGGAGGGGCGATCTGGAAACACCATATATTTT. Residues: CASSGVEGRSGNTIYF.

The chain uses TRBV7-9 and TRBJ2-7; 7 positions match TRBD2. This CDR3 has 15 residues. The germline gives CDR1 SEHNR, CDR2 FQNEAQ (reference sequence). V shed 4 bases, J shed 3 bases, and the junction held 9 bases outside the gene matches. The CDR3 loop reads CASSSRLAYFYEQYF. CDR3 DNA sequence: TGTGCCAGCAGCTCCAGACTAGCTTACTTCTACGAGCAGTACTTC.